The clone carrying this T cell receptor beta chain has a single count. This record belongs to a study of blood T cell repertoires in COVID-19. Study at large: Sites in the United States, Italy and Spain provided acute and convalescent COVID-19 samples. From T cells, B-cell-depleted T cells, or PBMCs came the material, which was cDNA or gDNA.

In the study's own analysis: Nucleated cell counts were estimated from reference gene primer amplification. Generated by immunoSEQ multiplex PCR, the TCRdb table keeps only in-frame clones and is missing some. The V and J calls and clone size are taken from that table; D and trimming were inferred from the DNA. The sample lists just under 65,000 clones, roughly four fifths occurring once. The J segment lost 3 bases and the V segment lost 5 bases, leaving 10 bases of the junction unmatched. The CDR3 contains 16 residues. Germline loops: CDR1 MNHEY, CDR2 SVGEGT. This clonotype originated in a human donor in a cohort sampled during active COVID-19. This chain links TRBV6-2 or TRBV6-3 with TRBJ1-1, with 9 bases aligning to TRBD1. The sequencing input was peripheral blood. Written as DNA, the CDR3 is TGTGCCAGCAGTCGTCAACAGGGGGCCGGGGACACTGAAGCTTTCTTT. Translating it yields CASSRQQGAGDTEAFF.